This paragraph reports one TCR beta chain. Primers used in a second PCR of roughly 6 to 12 cycles were a sample-barcoded 5' primer and a J-beta primer mix. TCRdb used MiXCR to reprocess the 5' RACE reads, holding one entry per CDR3 protein. The data show around 600,000 distinct CDR3 sequences, around 48% seen once. The data were obtained in a study of blood T cells in healthy people across ages. Per the germline V gene, CDR1 is DFQATT and CDR2 is SNEGSKA (reference sequence). V was clipped by 3 bases and J by 1 base, with 4 bases between them. CDR3 length: 11 residues. The TCR was taken from an elderly man in good health. Material: blood. The chain is built from TRBV20-1 and TRBJ2-7; no clear D gene. In nucleotides, the CDR3 is TGCAGTGCTAGGGAATCCTACGAGCAGTACTTC. This translates into CSARESYEQYF.